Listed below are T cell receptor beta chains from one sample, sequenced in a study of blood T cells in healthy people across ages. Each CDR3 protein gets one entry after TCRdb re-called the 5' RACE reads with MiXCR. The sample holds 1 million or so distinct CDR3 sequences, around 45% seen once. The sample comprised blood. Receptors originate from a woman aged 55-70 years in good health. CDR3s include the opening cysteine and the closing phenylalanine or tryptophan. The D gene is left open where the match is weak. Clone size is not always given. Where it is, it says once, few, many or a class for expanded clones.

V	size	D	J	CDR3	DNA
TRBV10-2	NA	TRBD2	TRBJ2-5	CASSPASGRQETQYF	TGCGCCAGCTCTCCCGCTAGCGGGAGGCAAGAGACCCAGTACTTC
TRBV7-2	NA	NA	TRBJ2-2	CASSFSPGELFF	TGTGCCAGCAGCTTTAGCCCCGGGGAGCTGTTTTTT
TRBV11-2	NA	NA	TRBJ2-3	CASSLDRAGSDTQYF	TGTGCCAGCAGCTTAGATCGTGCGGGATCGGATACGCAGTATTTT
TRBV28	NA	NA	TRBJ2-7	CASMGHEQYF	TGTGCCAGCATGGGGCACGAGCAGTACTTC
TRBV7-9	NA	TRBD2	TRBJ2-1	CASSFPGLAGPYNEQFF	TGTGCCAGCAGCTTCCCCGGACTAGCGGGGCCCTACAATGAGCAGTTCTTC
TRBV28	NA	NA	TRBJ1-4	CASSSPGGEKLFF	TGTGCCAGCAGTTCCCCGGGGGGTGAAAAACTGTTTTTT
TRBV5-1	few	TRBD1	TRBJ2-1	CASSWTGAGEQFF	TGCGCCAGCAGCTGGACAGGGGCGGGTGAGCAGTTCTTC
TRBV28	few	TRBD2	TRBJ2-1	CASRLAGGPIDNEQFF	TGTGCCAGCCGACTAGCGGGAGGGCCAATCGACAATGAGCAGTTCTTC
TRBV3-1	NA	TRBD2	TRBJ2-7	CASSQGLAKEQYF	TGTGCCAGCAGCCAGGGACTAGCGAAGGAGCAGTACTTC
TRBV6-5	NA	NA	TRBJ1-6	CASSYEKYNSPLHF	TGTGCCAGCAGTTATGAAAAATACAATTCACCCCTCCACTTT
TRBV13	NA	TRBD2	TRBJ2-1	CASSFRLAAGEQFF	TGTGCCAGCAGCTTCCGACTAGCGGCGGGGGAGCAGTTCTTC
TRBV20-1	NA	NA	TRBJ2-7	CSASPRLEQYF	TGCAGTGCTAGTCCGAGACTCGAGCAGTACTTC
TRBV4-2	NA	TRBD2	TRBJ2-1	CASRPGTSGKNEQFF	TGTGCCAGCAGGCCCGGGACTAGCGGGAAGAATGAGCAGTTCTTC
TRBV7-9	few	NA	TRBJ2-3	CASFRTADTQYF	TGTGCCAGCTTCCGAACGGCAGATACGCAGTATTTT
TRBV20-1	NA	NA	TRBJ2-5	CSARSNLGWETKETQYF	TGCAGTGCTAGATCCAACCTGGGGTGGGAAACCAAGGAGACCCAGTACTTC
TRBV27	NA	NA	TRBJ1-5	CASSIDRTQPQHF	TGTGCCAGCAGTATTGACAGGACTCAGCCCCAGCATTTT
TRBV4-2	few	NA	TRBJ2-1	CASSPGPRLSGDEQFF	TGTGCCAGCAGCCCGGGACCAAGACTCTCTGGCGATGAGCAGTTCTTC
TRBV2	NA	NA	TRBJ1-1	CASSKGEGTEAFF	TGTGCCAGCAGTAAGGGGGAGGGCACTGAAGCTTTCTTT
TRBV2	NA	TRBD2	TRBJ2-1	CASSDISGTSGMNEQFF	TGTGCCAGCAGTGACATTTCAGGGACTAGCGGGATGAATGAGCAGTTCTTC
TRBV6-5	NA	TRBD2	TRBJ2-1	CASSFSSSGRGEQFF	TGTGCCAGCAGTTTTTCCTCTAGCGGGAGGGGTGAGCAGTTCTTC
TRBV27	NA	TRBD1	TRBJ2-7	CASSPDPRQGRSYEQYF	TGTGCCAGCAGTCCCGATCCGCGACAGGGAAGGTCCTACGAGCAGTACTTC
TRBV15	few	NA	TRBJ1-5	CATSRDFSWGDGQPQHF	TGTGCCACCAGCAGAGATTTTAGTTGGGGGGACGGTCAGCCCCAGCATTTT
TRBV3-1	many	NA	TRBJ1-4	CASSQDVGTEKLFF	TGTGCCAGCAGCCAAGATGTGGGGACGGAAAAACTGTTTTTT
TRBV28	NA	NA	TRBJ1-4	CASRALRNTNEKLFF	TGTGCCAGCAGAGCTCTACGCAATACTAATGAAAAACTGTTTTTT
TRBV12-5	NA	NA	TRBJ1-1	CASGLAPLNTEAFF	TGTGCTAGTGGTTTGGCTCCCCTAAACACTGAAGCTTTCTTT
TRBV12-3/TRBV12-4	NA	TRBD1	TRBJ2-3	CASRKQGFTDAQYF	TGTGCCAGCAGAAAACAGGGGTTCACAGATGCGCAGTATTTT
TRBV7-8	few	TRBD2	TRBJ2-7	CASSLEVTSGSKPPYEQYF	TGTGCCAGCAGCTTAGAAGTCACTAGCGGGAGTAAACCCCCCTACGAGCAGTACTTC
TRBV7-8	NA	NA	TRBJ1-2	CASSLRRGDGYTF	TGTGCCAGCAGCTTACGGCGGGGGGATGGCTACACCTTC
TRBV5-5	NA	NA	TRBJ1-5	CASSLRPTVGQPQHF	TGTGCCAGCAGCCTCCGGCCGACGGTAGGACAGCCCCAGCATTTT